This T cell receptor beta chain was profiled in a study of cytomegalovirus exposure and HLA in healthy donors (dated by TCRdb to 2016 to 2017). With respect to the entire study: A later analysis indicated that the 90 to 150 validation repertoires were generated on the platform also employed for the approximately 700 repertoires of the first cohort. The aim of the study was to test whether cataloging public T cell receptors could identify signatures of past pathogen exposure. In addition to the first cohort of roughly 670 subjects, a separate validation cohort of approximately 120 different subjects was used. To predict cytomegalovirus infection status, the study brought together high-throughput TCR immunosequencing, statistical association of individual TCRs with disease status, and machine learning. The research as a whole found: Cytomegalovirus status was reported to be diagnosed by the classifier with high specificity and sensitivity in both the original and validation cohorts. A few of the identified cytomegalovirus-associated TCR beta chains were confirmed in vitro to be specific for cytomegalovirus antigens. Of the cluster scores, around 95% were above 0 in a later analysis, which found that TCRs clustered in the first cohort also tended to co-occur in the 120 or so validation repertoires. The study listed approximately 150 TCR beta chains as associated with cytomegalovirus. All 120 or so repertoires were used to score co-occurrence in the validation cohort in a later analysis, because that analysis had no HLA typing for the cohort. It was suggested by the authors that the approach could potentially be generalized to other disease states and immunological phenotypes. Most TCR sequences were seen in very few donors, while some public TCRs were found in many individuals.

The donors were included in the validation cohort of some 120 subjects, a group kept apart from the approximately 690-subject first cohort. Libraries were constructed by the immunoSEQ multiplex PCR assay. Per the authors' processing: To diagnose cytomegalovirus status from the catalog of TCR beta chain sequences, a statistical classification framework was built. The source is immuneACCESS, and TCRdb retained only in-frame sequences with V and J called. Part of the clones is not carried over; for the studies checked, unresolved V genes explain less than half of this, and the remainder is unexplained. V, J and clone size reflect that table, while D and trimming were determined from the DNA. Within this sample are around 200,000 clones, with 80% to 85% of them counted one time only. The top ten constitute 2.8% of the sample. For this clone: Its antigen is currently not known. Per-base quality was not reported, and no clone a single base away is much larger than it.

This sequence was found in a woman under 30 in good health and CMV-seropositive. The specimen sequenced was PBMCs.

The sequence in DNA is TGTGCCAGCAGGCAGGACACCGGGGAGCTGTTTTTT. Translation gives CASRQDTGELFF. Here the chain combines TRBV7-9 and TRBJ2-2; a confident D gene designation cannot be given. The cysteine opens and the phenylalanine closes a CDR3 of 12 amino acids. Only the CDR3 DNA stays, 36 bases, in frame from base 1. The germline V gene (reference sequence) provides CDR1 SEHNR and CDR2 FQNEAQ. Trimming takes 6 bases from V and 3 bases from J, and the germline ends sit 5 bases apart.